This is a list of T cell receptor beta chains from one sample in a study of radiotherapy plus CTLA-4 blockade in lung cancer. Profiling relied on immunoSEQ multiplex PCR, and the TCRdb table lists in-frame clones only, not all of them. The data show approximately 80,000 clones, with 84% seen just once and about 0.79% held by the top ten. The sequencing used peripheral blood, collected from a patient treated with radiotherapy plus ipilimumab. These TCRs come from a human donor with non-small cell lung cancer who had stable disease on radiotherapy plus ipilimumab. CDR3s include the opening cysteine and the closing phenylalanine or tryptophan. The order of the fields is V gene, clone size, J gene, D gene, CDR3 protein, CDR3 DNA. D genes are given only for firm matches. Size is omitted from some rows. Given values are once, few, many or a class for expanded clones.

>TRBV2|NA|TRBJ1-2|NA
CASSEVKGGGYTF
TGTGCCAGCAGTGAAGTTAAGGGGGGCGGCTACACCTTC
>TRBV21-1|once|TRBJ1-1|NA
CASSDRTGTNTEAFF
TGTGCCAGCAGCGATCGGACAGGGACCAACACTGAAGCTTTCTTT
>TRBV6-1|NA|TRBJ2-5|NA
CASRLVETQYF
TGTGCCAGCAGACTTGTAGAGACCCAGTACTTC
>TRBV29-1|once|TRBJ2-3|TRBD2
CSVSGLAGGLWTDTQYF
TGCAGCGTTTCCGGACTAGCGGGGGGGCTATGGACAGATACGCAGTATTTT
>TRBV19|NA|TRBJ2-7|NA
CASSIVGSSYEQYF
TGTGCCAGTAGTATAGTGGGCAGCTCCTACGAGCAGTACTTC
>TRBV6-6|NA|TRBJ1-2|TRBD1
CASSRGQGLEGYTF
TGTGCCAGCAGTAGGGGACAGGGTCTTGAAGGCTACACCTTC
>TRBV18|NA|TRBJ2-2|NA
CASSPPTTEKRSGELFF
TGTGCCAGCTCACCACCGACAACAGAGAAGAGGTCCGGGGAGCTGTTTTTT
>TRBV9|NA|TRBJ2-2|NA
CASSVEAASNTGELFF
TGTGCCAGCAGCGTAGAGGCGGCAAGCAACACCGGGGAGCTGTTTTTT
>TRBV5-1|NA|TRBJ1-3|NA
CASSSTPVSGNTIYF
TGCGCCAGCAGCTCCACACCGGTCTCTGGAAACACCATATATTTT
>TRBV7-9|NA|TRBJ1-2|NA
CASRGADYGYTF
TGTGCCAGCAGGGGGGCGGACTATGGCTACACCTTC
>TRBV30|NA|TRBJ2-1|NA
CAWSRPFGEQFF
TGTGCCTGGAGTCGGCCCTTCGGGGAGCAGTTCTTC
>TRBV11-2|few|TRBJ2-7|NA
CASSLGAGTSYEQYF
TGTGCCAGCAGCTTAGGAGCCGGGACCTCCTACGAGCAGTACTTC
>TRBV27|NA|TRBJ2-1|TRBD2
CASSPRWGGSYNEQFF
TGTGCCAGCAGTCCCCGCTGGGGGGGCTCCTACAATGAGCAGTTCTTC
>TRBV28|NA|TRBJ2-5|TRBD2
CASSLLGTSGRAQETQYF
TGTGCCAGCAGTTTGCTAGGGACTAGCGGGAGGGCCCAAGAGACCCAGTACTTC
>TRBV7-3|NA|TRBJ2-1|TRBD2
CASSLLAGGLDEQFF
TGTGCCAGCAGCCTTCTAGCGGGGGGGCTCGATGAGCAGTTCTTC
>TRBV9|NA|TRBJ2-7|TRBD1
CASSPTGQSYYEQYF
TGTGCCAGCAGCCCGACGGGACAGTCCTACTACGAGCAGTACTTC
>TRBV27|NA|TRBJ2-3|NA
CASSLGGALTDTQYF
TGTGCCAGCAGCCTGGGGGGGGCCCTCACAGATACGCAGTATTTT
>TRBV18|NA|TRBJ1-1|NA
CASSPTNSDGNTEAFF
TGTGCCAGCTCACCCACCAACTCGGACGGGAACACTGAAGCTTTCTTT